What follows is one T cell receptor (beta chain) and its context. As yet, its antigen is unknown. This sample is drawn from a study of T cells after yellow fever vaccination. Study-level findings and limits: Booster sampling recovered most clones from primary vaccination (about 97% CD4, around 90% CD8).

V lost 2 bases to trimming and J lost 1 base, with 12 bases between them. The length of the CDR3 is 15 residues. CDR1 is SGHTA, CDR2 FQGNSA, per germline. TCRdb passed the 5' RACE reads through MiXCR, listing each CDR3 protein once. The table lists a few hundred thousand distinct CDR3 sequences, roughly 4.3% of them singletons. This material consisted of PBMCs, taken 5 days after the yellow fever booster vaccination. This rearrangement joins TRBV7-2 to TRBJ2-7; D is ambiguous. The receptor comes from a man younger than 35 who received the YFV17D yellow fever vaccine. In DNA form, the CDR3 reads TGTGCCAGCAGCTTATTTCCGGGTTCATCCTACGAGCAGTACTTC. Protein: CASSLFPGSSYEQYF.